These T cell receptor beta chains were read from a single sample in a study of post-analysis software for immune sequencing data. TCRdb reprocessed the PCR reads with MiXCR, giving one entry per CDR3 protein. The table has more than 450,000 distinct CDR3 sequences, 44% seen once. Specimen: blood. Every receptor here comes from a girl between 10 and 17 years old with multiple sclerosis. The CDR3 runs from the conserved cysteine through the conserved F or W. A D gene is named only where the DNA matches it firmly. Clone size, where shown, is once, few, many, or a class for clones that have expanded.

abundance: -
v_gene: TRBV20-1
d_gene: TRBD2
j_gene: TRBJ2-1
CDR3nt: TGCAGTGCTCTTACTAGCGGGGACTACAATGAGCAGTTCTTC
CDR3aa: CSALTSGDYNEQFF

abundance: -
v_gene: TRBV29-1
d_gene: -
j_gene: TRBJ2-5
CDR3nt: TGCAGCGTTGAAGAGGTGACCGGAGAGACCCAGTACTTC
CDR3aa: CSVEEVTGETQYF

abundance: -
v_gene: TRBV2
d_gene: -
j_gene: TRBJ2-7
CDR3nt: TGTGCCAGCAGGTCCAGGGAAACCTCCTACGAGCAGTACTTC
CDR3aa: CASRSRETSYEQYF

abundance: few
v_gene: TRBV20-1
d_gene: TRBD1
j_gene: TRBJ2-1
CDR3nt: TGCAGTGCTACGACAGGGTACAATGAGCAGTTCTTC
CDR3aa: CSATTGYNEQFF

abundance: once
v_gene: TRBV7-8
d_gene: -
j_gene: TRBJ1-5
CDR3nt: TGTGTCAGCAGCACCCAATGGGACACCAGGCGCAATCAGCCCCAGCATTTT
CDR3aa: CVSSTQWDTRRNQPQHF

abundance: -
v_gene: TRBV5-1
d_gene: -
j_gene: TRBJ2-7
CDR3nt: TGCGCCAGCAGCATACCGACAGGTAACTCCTACGAGCAGTACTTC
CDR3aa: CASSIPTGNSYEQYF

abundance: once
v_gene: TRBV5-1
d_gene: TRBD2
j_gene: TRBJ2-1
CDR3nt: TGCGCCAGCACCTTAAGCGGGAGGGCCTCCTACAATGAGCAGTTCTTC
CDR3aa: CASTLSGRASYNEQFF

abundance: many
v_gene: TRBV7-9
d_gene: -
j_gene: TRBJ1-1
CDR3nt: TGTGCCAGCAGTTTAGTCAGGGATACTGAAGCTTTCTTT
CDR3aa: CASSLVRDTEAFF

abundance: -
v_gene: TRBV9
d_gene: TRBD1
j_gene: TRBJ2-1
CDR3nt: TGTGCCAGCGGTAGGACAGGGGCATACAATGAGCAGTTCTTC
CDR3aa: CASGRTGAYNEQFF

abundance: -
v_gene: TRBV4-1
d_gene: -
j_gene: TRBJ2-1
CDR3nt: TGCGCCAGCAGCCACAGGGGGGCCTACAATGAGCAGTTCTTC
CDR3aa: CASSHRGAYNEQFF

abundance: few
v_gene: TRBV29-1
d_gene: -
j_gene: TRBJ2-7
CDR3nt: TGCAGCGTGGGGGCAGGGAAGAACGAGCAGTACTTC
CDR3aa: CSVGAGKNEQYF

abundance: -
v_gene: TRBV5-6
d_gene: -
j_gene: TRBJ1-6
CDR3nt: TGTGCCAGCAGCCTGGGTTCGCAGGCCTATAATTCACCCCTCCACTTT
CDR3aa: CASSLGSQAYNSPLHF

abundance: -
v_gene: TRBV12-3/TRBV12-4
d_gene: -
j_gene: TRBJ2-1
CDR3nt: TGTGCCAGCAGCCCCGGGCGGAAGAGGGGCAATGAGCAGTTCTTC
CDR3aa: CASSPGRKRGNEQFF

abundance: few
v_gene: TRBV12-3/TRBV12-4
d_gene: -
j_gene: TRBJ1-1
CDR3nt: TGTGCCAGCAGTTCCGATGGACGGTTGAACACTGAAGCTTTCTTT
CDR3aa: CASSSDGRLNTEAFF

abundance: few
v_gene: TRBV7-6
d_gene: -
j_gene: TRBJ1-5
CDR3nt: TGTGCCAGCAGCCCAACGAGGGGCAATCAGCCCCAGCATTTT
CDR3aa: CASSPTRGNQPQHF

abundance: -
v_gene: TRBV25-1
d_gene: TRBD2
j_gene: TRBJ2-1
CDR3nt: TGTGCCAGCAGTGACCCAACTAGCGGGAGGGTGCATGAGCAGTTCTTC
CDR3aa: CASSDPTSGRVHEQFF

abundance: -
v_gene: TRBV5-6
d_gene: -
j_gene: TRBJ2-7
CDR3nt: TGTGCCAGCAGCTTGGGGCGACGGTCCTACGAGCAGTACTTC
CDR3aa: CASSLGRRSYEQYF

abundance: -
v_gene: TRBV5-5
d_gene: -
j_gene: TRBJ2-3
CDR3nt: TGTGCCAGCAGCTTGGTGCAGGGAGGCACAGATACGCAGTATTTT
CDR3aa: CASSLVQGGTDTQYF

abundance: few
v_gene: TRBV7-2
d_gene: TRBD2
j_gene: TRBJ2-7
CDR3nt: TGTGCCAGCAGCTCCTTAAGTAGCGGGTCCTACGAGCAGTACTTC
CDR3aa: CASSSLSSGSYEQYF

abundance: -
v_gene: TRBV6-1
d_gene: TRBD2
j_gene: TRBJ2-1
CDR3nt: TGTGCCAGCAGTGGGACAGGGCAGCGGGAGGGCCGTGTGGATGAGCAGTTCTTC
CDR3aa: CASSGTGQREGRVDEQFF

abundance: many
v_gene: TRBV5-1
d_gene: -
j_gene: TRBJ2-3
CDR3nt: TGCGCCAGCAGCTACTCCGGGACTGACACAGATACGCAGTATTTT
CDR3aa: CASSYSGTDTDTQYF

abundance: few
v_gene: TRBV2
d_gene: -
j_gene: TRBJ2-7
CDR3nt: TGTGCCAGCGGCCATTACGAGCAGTACTTC
CDR3aa: CASGHYEQYF

abundance: few
v_gene: TRBV20-1
d_gene: TRBD2
j_gene: TRBJ2-1
CDR3nt: TGCAGTGCTAGTCCTAGCGGGGGGTTTTACAATGAGCAGTTCTTC
CDR3aa: CSASPSGGFYNEQFF

abundance: few
v_gene: TRBV12-3/TRBV12-4
d_gene: -
j_gene: TRBJ2-1
CDR3nt: TGTGCCAGCAGTTTTCGGCTCATTTACAATGAGCAGTTCTTC
CDR3aa: CASSFRLIYNEQFF

abundance: -
v_gene: TRBV12-3/TRBV12-4
d_gene: -
j_gene: TRBJ2-7
CDR3nt: TGTGCCGCCCGGGACACCAATTCCTACGAGCAGTACTTC
CDR3aa: CAARDTNSYEQYF

abundance: few
v_gene: TRBV12-3/TRBV12-4
d_gene: TRBD1
j_gene: TRBJ1-1
CDR3nt: TGTGCCAGCAGCCGAGGCCTGACAGGGACTGAAGCTTTCTTT
CDR3aa: CASSRGLTGTEAFF

abundance: -
v_gene: TRBV7-6
d_gene: -
j_gene: TRBJ2-7
CDR3nt: TGTGCCAGCAGCGAGGGTCCCGCAGGTTACGAGCAGTACTTC
CDR3aa: CASSEGPAGYEQYF

abundance: few
v_gene: TRBV10-3
d_gene: -
j_gene: TRBJ2-1
CDR3nt: TGTGCCATCAGTGAGTTGGACAATGAGCAGTTCTTC
CDR3aa: CAISELDNEQFF

abundance: -
v_gene: TRBV6-1
d_gene: -
j_gene: TRBJ2-7
CDR3nt: TGTGCCAGCAGTCCATCGACCGCTTACGAGCAGTACTTC
CDR3aa: CASSPSTAYEQYF

abundance: many
v_gene: TRBV28
d_gene: -
j_gene: TRBJ2-7
CDR3nt: TGTGCCAGCAGTCGGTCGGGTCCCTACGAGCAGTACTTC
CDR3aa: CASSRSGPYEQYF

abundance: few
v_gene: TRBV5-1
d_gene: -
j_gene: TRBJ2-3
CDR3nt: TGCGCCAGCAGATCACAGGGTAATAGAGATACGCAGTATTTT
CDR3aa: CASRSQGNRDTQYF

abundance: few
v_gene: TRBV20-1
d_gene: TRBD2
j_gene: TRBJ2-7
CDR3nt: TGCAGTGCTGCTGGACTAGCGGGTGGCGACGAGCAGTACTTC
CDR3aa: CSAAGLAGGDEQYF

abundance: -
v_gene: TRBV2
d_gene: TRBD1
j_gene: TRBJ2-7
CDR3nt: TGTGCCAGCAGCCCACAGGGGACCCCCTACGAGCAGTACTTC
CDR3aa: CASSPQGTPYEQYF

abundance: -
v_gene: TRBV20-1
d_gene: -
j_gene: TRBJ2-7
CDR3nt: TGCAGTGCTGGAGACAGCTCCGAGCAGTACTTC
CDR3aa: CSAGDSSEQYF

abundance: -
v_gene: TRBV4-1
d_gene: TRBD2
j_gene: TRBJ2-1
CDR3nt: TGCACCAGCAGCCAAGATCGGGGGGTCAATGAGCAGTTCTTC
CDR3aa: CTSSQDRGVNEQFF

abundance: few
v_gene: TRBV7-9
d_gene: TRBD1
j_gene: TRBJ2-7
CDR3nt: TGTGCCAGCATTAACCGGGACAGTACCGTAAGCGAGCAGTACTTC
CDR3aa: CASINRDSTVSEQYF

abundance: once
v_gene: TRBV7-9
d_gene: -
j_gene: TRBJ1-1
CDR3nt: TGTGCCAGCAGCTTCAGGGAAGACACTGAAGCTTTCTTT
CDR3aa: CASSFREDTEAFF